The next 24 T cell receptor beta chains were all read from a single sample in a study of PD-L1 blockade in urothelial cancer. Produced via immunoSEQ multiplex PCR; TCRdb's table is partial and in-frame only. The repertoire has roughly 100,000 clones, roughly 85% of them found once; the top ten carry approximately 8.4%. Indicated time point: peripheral blood 6 weeks after treatment start. Sequenced here: PBMCs, sampled around atezolizumab (anti-PD-L1) treatment. Receptors were obtained from a man between 65 and 80 years old with urothelial cancer.

The V call is TRBV4-1, the J call TRBJ2-1; 7 bases line up with TRBD1. The germline V gene encodes CDR1 MGHRA and CDR2 YSYEKL. The CDR3 loop spans 17 amino acids. V shed 4 bases, J shed 4 bases, and the junction held 13 bases outside the gene matches. CDR3 DNA: TGCGCCAGCAGCCTTAGAAGGGGGCAGGGGTCTTACAATGAGCAGTTCTTC. This sequence encodes CASSLRRGQGSYNEQFF.

V gene TRBV18 combines with J gene TRBJ1-1; D uncertain. Per germline, CDR1 KGHSH and CDR2 LQKENI. The ends were cut back, 6 bases at V and 1 base at J, with 9 bases in the middle. The CDR3 totals 13 residues. In DNA, the CDR3 is TGTGCCAGCTCTCCAGAGGGGAACACTGAAGCTTTCTTT. It translates to CASSPEGNTEAFF. Using reference TRBV18 and TRBJ1-1 for the parts outside the CDR3, the full variable domain is NAGVMQNPRHLVRRRGQEARLRCSPMKGHSHVYWYRQLPEEGLKFMVYLQKENIIDESGMPKERFSAEFPKEGPSILRIQQVVRGDSAAYFCASSPEGNTEAFFGQGTRLTVV.

The CDR3 protein is CASSQGGLDYGYTF. The CDR3 DNA reads as TGCGCCAGCAGCCAAGGAGGACTCGACTATGGCTACACCTTC. This rearrangement joins TRBV4-1 to TRBJ1-2; D is ambiguous. The CDR3 has 14 residues. Trimming cost V 1 base and J 3 bases, with 9 bases left between them. CDR1 is MGHRA and CDR2 is YSYEKL in the germline V gene.

V usage is TRBV14 and J usage is TRBJ2-7, with 12 bases aligning to TRBD2. J lost 4 bases, V lost 0 bases, and 7 bases had no gene match. The CDR3 runs 17 residues. The germline gives CDR1 SGHDN, CDR2 FVKESK. The CDR3 sequence: CASSQEGLAGGPYEQYF. The CDR3 region has the DNA TGTGCCAGCAGCCAAGAAGGGCTAGCGGGAGGGCCTTACGAGCAGTACTTC.

The chain links TRBV5-1 to TRBJ1-1; possibly TRBD1 for D (6 bases). Germline assignment: CDR1 SGHRS and CDR2 YFSETQ. The CDR3 length is 15 residues. Trimming removed 0 bases at V and 1 base at J, with 10 bases between. The CDR3 coding sequence is TGCGCCAGCAGCTTGGGGGCAGGGGAGAACACTGAAGCTTTCTTT. This codes for CASSLGAGENTEAFF.

V usage is TRBV27 and J usage is TRBJ1-3, with no clear D. V was cut by 1 base and J by 0 bases, with 10 bases left in between. CDR3 length equals 16 residues. Germline-derived CDR1 and CDR2 are MNHEY and SMNVEV (reference sequence). The chain's CDR3 is CASSLLNRVSGNTIYF. DNA for the CDR3: TGTGCCAGCAGTTTATTAAACCGAGTCTCTGGAAACACCATATATTTT.

The J gene is TRBJ2-4, the V gene TRBV6-4; no firm D call. V was cut by 0 bases and J by 1 base, with 16 bases left in between. The CDR3 runs 18 residues. Germline lookup yields CDR1 MRHNA and CDR2 SNTAGT. The CDR3 reads CASSDSCLSASAKNIQYF. The CDR3 coding sequence is TGTGCCAGCAGTGACTCGTGCCTTAGTGCATCGGCCAAAAACATTCAGTACTTC.

The chain is built from TRBV19 and TRBJ1-5, with TRBD1 identical over 7 bases. This CDR3 is built from 15 residues. V shed 5 bases, J shed 0 bases, and the junction held 4 bases outside the gene matches. CDR1 and CDR2 (germline): LNHDA, SQIVND (reference sequence). CDR3 sequence reads: CASSLDRYSNQPQHF. The DNA of the CDR3 is TGTGCCAGTAGTCTGGACAGGTATAGCAATCAGCCCCAGCATTTT.

The chain combines TRBV6-5 with TRBJ2-7; 7 positions match TRBD2. Germline CDR1 reads MNHEY; CDR2 reads SVGAGI. V shed 7 bases, J shed 0 bases, and the junction held 9 bases outside the gene matches. CDR3 length: 15 amino acids. CDR3 loop: CASTPGGYPSYEQYF. In DNA form, the CDR3 reads TGTGCCAGCACTCCGGGGGGATACCCCTCCTACGAGCAGTACTTC.

This clone has a handful of counts. V gene TRBV2 combines with J gene TRBJ2-5; no definite D call. CDR3 length equals 13 residues. Germline V lookup: CDR1 SNHLY, CDR2 FYNNEI. Trimming cost V 4 bases and J 1 base, with 7 bases left between them. For the CDR3, the DNA is TGTGCCAGCAGTGGGGCCCTCCAAGAGACCCAGTACTTC. Its protein is CASSGALQETQYF.

This clone was seen a single time. V gene TRBV29-1 combines with J gene TRBJ2-1, with a tentative D call TRBD2 (5 bases). The CDR3 has 13 residues. The germline V gene has CDR1 SQVTM and CDR2 ANQGSEA. The ends were cut back, 2 bases at V and 4 bases at J, with 9 bases in the middle. CDR3 loop: CSVETRRYNEQFF. The CDR3 bases are TGCAGCGTTGAAACTAGACGATACAATGAGCAGTTCTTC.

The chain couples TRBV28 to TRBJ2-7, with no clear D. Germline V CDR1 and CDR2: MDHEN, SYDVKM. The CDR3 loop spans 12 amino acids. V was pared by 5 bases and J by 0 bases, with 5 bases between. The CDR3 sequence is CASSGSSYEQYF. The CDR3 bases are TGTGCCAGCAGTGGCAGCTCCTACGAGCAGTACTTC.

The chain links TRBV7-2 to TRBJ2-1; 8 bases fit TRBD2. The CDR3 has 17 residues. Losses at the gene ends were 2 bases for V and 8 bases for J; bases not matched to a gene: 14. The germline gives CDR1 SGHTA, CDR2 FQGNSA. CDR3 DNA sequence: TGTGCCAGCAGCTTAAGAGACGGAAGGACTAGCTGGGATGAGCAGTTCTTC. Translation: CASSLRDGRTSWDEQFF.

The chain has TRBV19 and TRBJ1-4, with 11 nucleotides matching TRBD1. V gave up 5 bases and J gave up 4 bases; unmatched junction bases: 6. Germline values: CDR1 LNHDA, CDR2 SQIVND (reference sequence). The length of the CDR3 is 16 residues. CDR3 residues: CASSFRTGGYNEKLFF. In DNA, the CDR3 is TGTGCCAGTAGTTTCCGGACAGGGGGCTATAATGAAAAACTGTTTTTT.

The chain uses TRBV5-1 and TRBJ2-7, with 9 bases matching TRBD1. There are 14 residues in the CDR3. Trimming at V came to 4 bases and at J to 2 bases, leaving 4 bases not matched to a gene. Germline V CDR1 and CDR2: SGHRS, YFSETQ. CDR3 in DNA: TGCGCCAGCAGCCCCAGGACAGGGGCCTACGAGCAGTACTTC. It is translated as CASSPRTGAYEQYF.

The chain links TRBV19 to TRBJ2-7; 9 bases map to TRBD1. Losses at the gene ends were 5 bases for V and 2 bases for J; bases not matched to a gene: 4. There are 14 residues in the CDR3. Looked up from germline, CDR1 is LNHDA and CDR2 is SQIVND (reference sequence). The CDR3 is CASSQQGAAYEQYF. In DNA, the CDR3 is TGTGCCAGTAGTCAACAGGGGGCGGCCTACGAGCAGTACTTC.

The J gene is TRBJ2-7, the V gene TRBV5-6, with TRBD2 matching 14 bases. The ends lost 0 bases at V and 2 bases at J; junction bases unmatched: 4. CDR1 and CDR2 (germline): SGHDT, YYEEEE. CDR3 length equals 17 residues. CDR3 DNA sequence: TGTGCCAGCAGCTTGGGACTAGCGGGGGGGACTCCCTACGAGCAGTACTTC. Translated: CASSLGLAGGTPYEQYF.

The chain is built from TRBV4-1 and TRBJ1-2; 7 bases map to TRBD1. The germline gives CDR1 MGHRA, CDR2 YSYEKL. The V and J ends lost 4 bases and 3 bases, in that order; junction bases with no gene match: 11. The CDR3 is made up of 16 amino acids. The CDR3 spells CASSRHQAGTDYGYTF. The DNA for the CDR3 is TGCGCCAGCAGCCGCCACCAAGCCGGGACAGACTATGGCTACACCTTC.

The chain links TRBV11-1 to TRBJ2-1; 10 nucleotides line up with TRBD2. Per germline, CDR1 SGHAT and CDR2 FQDESV (reference sequence). J was trimmed by 8 bases and V by 5 bases; bases with no gene match: 6. The CDR3 covers 14 residues. CDR3 DNA: TGTGCCAGCAGCCAAAGGACTAGCGGCGATGAGCAGTTCTTC. Protein product: CASSQRTSGDEQFF.

A few counts support this clone. The chain combines TRBV18 with TRBJ1-2; D ambiguous. CDR1 and CDR2 (germline): KGHSH, LQKENI. This CDR3 has 14 residues. The V gene lost 6 bases and the J gene lost 4 bases, with 15 bases spanning the gap. The CDR3 DNA is TGTGCCAGCTCCCCAGGAGGCCCTCGCTATGGCTACACCTTC. It encodes CASSPGGPRYGYTF.

V gene TRBV5-1 combines with J gene TRBJ2-5, with D perhaps matching TRBD1 (6 bases). The V and J ends lost 3 bases and 1 base respectively, with 13 bases between them. In germline, CDR1 is SGHRS, CDR2 YFSETQ. This CDR3 region has 15 residues. The CDR3 sequence is CASSSLTGGQETQYF. The CDR3 DNA sequence: TGCGCCAGCAGCTCCTTGACAGGAGGCCAAGAGACCCAGTACTTC.

The chain recombines TRBV4-1 with TRBJ1-3; D gene uncertain. The germline gives CDR1 MGHRA, CDR2 YSYEKL. V was shortened by 0 bases and J by 3 bases, with 9 bases between the two germline ends. This CDR3 has 15 amino acids. Written as DNA, the CDR3 is TGCGCCAGCAGCCAAGAGTACGGGGTTGGAAACACCATATATTTT. This codes for CASSQEYGVGNTIYF.

J is TRBJ1-5 and V is TRBV7-8, with 12 bases matching TRBD1. Germline V gives CDR1 SGHVS, CDR2 FQNEAQ. Losses at the gene ends were 3 bases for V and 2 bases for J; bases not matched to a gene: 8. The CDR3 has 18 residues. CDR3 amino acids: CASSFAGTGGIGNQPQHF. The DNA of the CDR3 is TGTGCCAGCAGCTTTGCCGGGACAGGGGGCATAGGCAATCAGCCCCAGCATTTT.

The rearrangement uses TRBV4-2 and TRBJ2-3; 7 bases align to TRBD2. The CDR3 totals 14 residues. V shed 1 base, J shed 5 bases, and the junction held 3 bases outside the gene matches. Germline V gene lookup returns CDR1 LGHNA and CDR2 YNFKEQ. CDR3 region: CASSQARGKDTQYF. In nucleotides, the CDR3 is TGTGCCAGCAGCCAAGCGCGGGGGAAAGATACGCAGTATTTT.